This entry concerns a single TCR beta chain. Germline V gene sequence: CDR1 SGHTA, CDR2 FQGNSA. V was clipped by 0 bases and J by 0 bases, with 8 bases between them. The CDR3 totals 15 residues. This specimen comes from a study of shared clonotypes between healthy human individuals. Study overall: Per donor, three plates held CD4 naive cells, three held CD4 memory, two held CD8 naive and one held CD8 memory.

Generated by immunoSEQ multiplex PCR, the TCRdb table keeps only in-frame clones and is missing some. This sample has 2 million to 3 million clones, with more than 85% found just once. This clonotype was obtained from a man between 18 and 35 years old in good health. Some clones in this sample may be carry-over from other donors' samples. This rearrangement joins TRBV7-2 to TRBJ1-2; possibly TRBD1 for D (5 bases). The sample taken for sequencing was naive CD4+ T cells from PBMCs. Sample subset: CD45RA+ positively selected. The CDR3 reads CASSLARRANYGYTF. DNA of the CDR3: TGTGCCAGCAGCTTAGCGCGCAGGGCTAACTATGGCTACACCTTC.